This T cell receptor (beta chain) derives from a study of T cell responses to AZD1222 COVID-19 vaccine. Study-wide results and limits: Spike-specific TCR breadth and depth both grew after two AZD1222 doses. In all cases, repertoires were sampled only after the peak T cell response. In the spike-specific TCR repertoire, nearly half reportedly target unmutated variant regions.

Concerning this clone itself: Its antigen is still unknown.

Measured with immunoSEQ multiplex PCR; TCRdb has only the in-frame clones, and not every one. The sample carries roughly 100,000 clones, 88% recorded once. This CDR3 is 16 amino acids long. Germline CDR1 reads LGHDT; CDR2 reads YNNKEL (reference sequence). Germline trimming cut 4 bases from V and 8 bases from J; bases unmatched to any gene: 14. The gene calls are TRBV3-1 (or the pseudogene TRBV3-2) and TRBJ2-1; 7 bases map to TRBD2. The origin of this receptor is an adult in good health. The source was peripheral blood, collected on day 0 of AZD1222 vaccination. Here the CDR3 DNA reads TGTGCCAGCAGCCCCTACGGGGCGGGAGTTAGGGATGAGCAGTTCTTC. Protein: CASSPYGAGVRDEQFF.